This T cell receptor beta chain was captured in a study of CD8+CD57+ T cells in acquired aplastic anemia. This clonotype was detected a few times. The antigen remains undetermined. Whole-study results and caveats: Approximately 28 CD8+ CDR3 sequences were shared between patients and controls. Patients showed no significant difference from controls in CD8+ Simpson's diversity.

TCR beta VDJ and CDR3 were profiled, and genomic DNA was the template. TCRdb re-derived calls from the reads in MiXCR, one entry per CDR3 protein. The sample lists about 470,000 distinct CDR3 sequences, 25% to 40% seen once, with 0.82% in the top ten. Patients included in sequencing had previously demonstrated CD8+CD57+ cell expansion by flow cytometry. Sampling of blood occurred while the patients had still received no therapy. The length of the CDR3 is 16 residues. V dropped 1 base and J dropped 4 bases, with 14 bases sitting between them. CDR1 is SGHAT, CDR2 FQDESV, per germline (reference sequence).

Sequencing input: sorted CD4+, CD8+, or CD8+CD57+ T cells (not recorded which) from PBMCs. This TCR derives from a human donor with aplastic anemia. This chain joins TRBV11-1 and TRBJ1-3; D is ambiguous. The CDR3 loop reads CASSLDGGGIGNTIYF. The CDR3 coding sequence is TGTGCCAGCAGCTTAGATGGTGGAGGGATAGGAAACACCATATATTTT.